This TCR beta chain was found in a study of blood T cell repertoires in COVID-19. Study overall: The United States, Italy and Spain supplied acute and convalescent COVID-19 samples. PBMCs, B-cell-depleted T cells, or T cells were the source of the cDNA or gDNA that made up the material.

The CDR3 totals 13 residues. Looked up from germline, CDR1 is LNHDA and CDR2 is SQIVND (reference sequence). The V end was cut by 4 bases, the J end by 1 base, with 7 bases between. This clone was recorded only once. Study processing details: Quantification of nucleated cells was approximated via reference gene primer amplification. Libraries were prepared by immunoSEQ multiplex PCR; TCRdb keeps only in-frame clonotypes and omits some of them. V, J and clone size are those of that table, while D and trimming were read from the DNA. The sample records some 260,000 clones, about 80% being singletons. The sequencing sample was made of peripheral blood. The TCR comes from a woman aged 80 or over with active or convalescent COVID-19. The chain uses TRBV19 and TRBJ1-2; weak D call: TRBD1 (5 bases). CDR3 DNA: TGTGCCAGTAGTAGGGGGGTTAACTATGGCTACACCTTC. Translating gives CASSRGVNYGYTF.